This TCR beta chain was sequenced during a study of PD-L1 blockade in urothelial cancer. Study context: The study started patients on atezolizumab in the mid-2010s, giving 1,200 mg intravenously every 3 weeks.

Regarding the study as a whole: Stronger expansion of tumor-associated clones in blood at 3 weeks distinguished durable-benefit patients.

CDR1 is GTSNPN, CDR2 SVGIG, per germline (reference sequence). The CDR3 runs 17 residues. Germline trimming cut 3 bases from V and 4 bases from J; bases unmatched to any gene: 15. Details on this clone: Antigen specificity is unknown.

TCRdb's table, derived via immunoSEQ multiplex PCR, lists solely in-frame clones and lacks some. The sample has tens of thousands of clones; roughly 75% are singletons. The time point here: pretreatment peripheral blood. The chain couples TRBV30 to TRBJ2-1, with TRBD1 matching over 7 bases. Material: PBMCs, obtained around atezolizumab (anti-PD-L1) treatment. This TCR was recovered from a man between 65 and 85 years old with urothelial cancer. CDR3: CAWRSTQGLLSYNEQFF. CDR3 in DNA: TGTGCCTGGAGAAGTACACAGGGGTTATTGAGTTACAATGAGCAGTTCTTC.